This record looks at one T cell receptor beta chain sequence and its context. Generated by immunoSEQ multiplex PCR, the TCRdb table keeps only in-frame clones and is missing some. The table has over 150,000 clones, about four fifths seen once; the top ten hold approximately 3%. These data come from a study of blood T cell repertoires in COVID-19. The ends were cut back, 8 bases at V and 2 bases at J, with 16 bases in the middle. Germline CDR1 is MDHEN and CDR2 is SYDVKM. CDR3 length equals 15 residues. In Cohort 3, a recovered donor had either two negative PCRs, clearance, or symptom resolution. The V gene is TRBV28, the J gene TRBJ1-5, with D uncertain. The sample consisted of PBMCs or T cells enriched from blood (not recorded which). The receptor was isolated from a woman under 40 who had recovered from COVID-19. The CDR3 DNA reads TGTGCCAGCCGTACGAGATATGAGGGCAATCAGCCCCAGCATTTT. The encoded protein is CASRTRYEGNQPQHF.